These T cell receptor beta chains were read from a single sample in a study of T cell changes during pregnancy in multiple sclerosis. Measured with immunoSEQ multiplex PCR; TCRdb has only the in-frame clones, and not every one. The table includes over 45,000 clones, 80% to 95% detected once. Sequencing was performed on peripheral blood, taken in the third trimester of pregnancy. The receptors come from a female donor in good health, enrolled as a control in a pregnancy study. Each CDR3 is given with its conserved first and last residue. The D gene is left open where the match is weak. Some rows have no size entry. The others give once, few or many, or a class for an expanded clone.

V gene: TRBV18
clone size: NA
D gene: NA
J gene: TRBJ1-2
CDR3 DNA: TGTGCCAGCTCACCGTCTAAGCCCCTCGGCTATGGCTACACCTTC
CDR3 protein: CASSPSKPLGYGYTF

V gene: TRBV9
clone size: NA
D gene: TRBD2
J gene: TRBJ2-1
CDR3 DNA: TGTGCCAGCAGCGTAGTAGCGGGAGGGTACAATGAGCAGTTCTTC
CDR3 protein: CASSVVAGGYNEQFF

V gene: TRBV27
clone size: NA
D gene: TRBD1
J gene: TRBJ1-5
CDR3 DNA: TGTGCCAGCAGTCCCGGGACAGGCAGTCAGCCCCAGCATTTT
CDR3 protein: CASSPGTGSQPQHF

V gene: TRBV7-2
clone size: NA
D gene: NA
J gene: TRBJ2-7
CDR3 DNA: TGTGCCAGCAGCATTGGACACTCCTACGAGCAGTACTTC
CDR3 protein: CASSIGHSYEQYF

V gene: TRBV5-1
clone size: once
D gene: TRBD2
J gene: TRBJ2-7
CDR3 DNA: TGCGCCAGCAGTAGTTTAGCGGGACCCTACGAGCAGTACTTC
CDR3 protein: CASSSLAGPYEQYF

V gene: TRBV12-5
clone size: NA
D gene: TRBD2
J gene: TRBJ2-7
CDR3 DNA: TGTGCTAGTGGTGGGGGGGGAGTTTCCTACGAGCAGTACTTC
CDR3 protein: CASGGGGVSYEQYF

V gene: TRBV11-3
clone size: NA
D gene: TRBD1
J gene: TRBJ2-5
CDR3 DNA: TGTGCCAGCAGCCCAACTCGGACAGGGGGCGGGGAGACCCAGTACTTC
CDR3 protein: CASSPTRTGGGETQYF

V gene: TRBV11-2
clone size: NA
D gene: NA
J gene: TRBJ2-3
CDR3 DNA: TGTGCCAGCAGCTTAGACATTTGGGGGCCCGGCACAGATACGCAGTATTTT
CDR3 protein: CASSLDIWGPGTDTQYF

V gene: TRBV4-3
clone size: NA
D gene: TRBD2
J gene: TRBJ2-3
CDR3 DNA: TGCGCCAGCAGCCGGGGTAGCGGGACAACAGATACGCAGTATTTT
CDR3 protein: CASSRGSGTTDTQYF

V gene: TRBV7-7
clone size: NA
D gene: TRBD1
J gene: TRBJ1-2
CDR3 DNA: TGTGCCAGCACCCCCTGGACAGGGGATGGCTACACCTTC
CDR3 protein: CASTPWTGDGYTF

V gene: TRBV12-5
clone size: once
D gene: NA
J gene: TRBJ2-7
CDR3 DNA: TGTGCTAGTGGTTTGGGACTGAACTCCTACGAGCAGTACTTC
CDR3 protein: CASGLGLNSYEQYF

V gene: TRBV2
clone size: NA
D gene: NA
J gene: TRBJ2-7
CDR3 DNA: TGTGCCAGCAGTGAAGGAATGGGAGTCTACGAGCAGTACTTC
CDR3 protein: CASSEGMGVYEQYF

V gene: TRBV6-5
clone size: once
D gene: NA
J gene: TRBJ1-2
CDR3 DNA: TGTGCCAGCCGAGGACAAGTCTTTAACTATGGCTACACCTTC
CDR3 protein: CASRGQVFNYGYTF

V gene: TRBV11-1
clone size: NA
D gene: NA
J gene: TRBJ2-6
CDR3 DNA: TGTGCCAGCACCCTCCCCGGCGGGGCCCTCTCTGGGGCCAACGTCCTGACTTTC
CDR3 protein: CASTLPGGALSGANVLTF

V gene: TRBV4-2
clone size: NA
D gene: NA
J gene: TRBJ1-1
CDR3 DNA: TGTGCCAGCAGCCCCCATGCAGGGTTAAACACTGAAGCTTTCTTT
CDR3 protein: CASSPHAGLNTEAFF

V gene: TRBV6-5
clone size: NA
D gene: TRBD1
J gene: TRBJ1-3
CDR3 DNA: TGTGCCAGCAGTCGCGGGACAGGGGGAAACACCATATATTTT
CDR3 protein: CASSRGTGGNTIYF

V gene: TRBV7-9
clone size: NA
D gene: TRBD2
J gene: TRBJ2-7
CDR3 DNA: TGTGCCAGCAGCTTAGCGCGGGGGCTAGCGGGAGGGCCCTACGAGCAGTACTTC
CDR3 protein: CASSLARGLAGGPYEQYF

V gene: TRBV30
clone size: NA
D gene: TRBD1
J gene: TRBJ1-5
CDR3 DNA: TGTGCCTGGAGTGGAGACAGGGCGAATCAGCCCCAGCATTTT
CDR3 protein: CAWSGDRANQPQHF

V gene: TRBV7-9
clone size: NA
D gene: NA
J gene: TRBJ1-2
CDR3 DNA: TGTGCCAGCAGCTCCCGGGGGGGTAATGGCTACACCTTC
CDR3 protein: CASSSRGGNGYTF

V gene: TRBV7-8
clone size: NA
D gene: TRBD1
J gene: TRBJ2-5
CDR3 DNA: TGTGCCAGCAGCTCGCAAGGGACAGGGGCCAAGAAGACCCAGTACTTC
CDR3 protein: CASSSQGTGAKKTQYF

V gene: TRBV27
clone size: NA
D gene: TRBD1
J gene: TRBJ1-5
CDR3 DNA: TGTGCCACCAGAACAGGGGCTAGCAATCAGCCCCAGCATTTT
CDR3 protein: CATRTGASNQPQHF

V gene: TRBV11-3
clone size: NA
D gene: TRBD2
J gene: TRBJ2-1
CDR3 DNA: TGTGCCAGCAGCTTAGAGCGGGAGTCTACCTACAATGAGCAGTTCTTC
CDR3 protein: CASSLERESTYNEQFF

V gene: TRBV9
clone size: once
D gene: NA
J gene: TRBJ1-1
CDR3 DNA: TGTGCCAGCAGCCCCGGGACTGAAGCTTTCTTT
CDR3 protein: CASSPGTEAFF

V gene: TRBV6-5
clone size: NA
D gene: TRBD1
J gene: TRBJ1-2
CDR3 DNA: TGTGCCAGCAGTTCTACAGGGGAAGGAGGCTACACCTTC
CDR3 protein: CASSSTGEGGYTF

V gene: TRBV11-1
clone size: NA
D gene: TRBD2
J gene: TRBJ2-1
CDR3 DNA: TGTGCCAGCAGCCCTTTCAGCGGGAGTTGGAATGAGCAGTTCTTC
CDR3 protein: CASSPFSGSWNEQFF

V gene: TRBV19
clone size: NA
D gene: NA
J gene: TRBJ1-5
CDR3 DNA: TGTGCCAGTAGTATGCAAACAGGGAGAGGTAGCAATCAGCCCCAGCATTTT
CDR3 protein: CASSMQTGRGSNQPQHF

V gene: TRBV7-9
clone size: few
D gene: NA
J gene: TRBJ2-7
CDR3 DNA: TGTGCCAGCAGCTTTAACGAGCAGTACTTC
CDR3 protein: CASSFNEQYF

V gene: TRBV2
clone size: NA
D gene: NA
J gene: TRBJ1-1
CDR3 DNA: TGTGCCAGCAGGTCTCTGAGGGTCCCTGAAGCTTTCTTT
CDR3 protein: CASRSLRVPEAFF

V gene: TRBV7-9
clone size: NA
D gene: TRBD2
J gene: TRBJ2-1
CDR3 DNA: TGTGCCAGCAGCTTAGTTGGAGGACTAGCGGGAGGGCCTCCGTTCTTC
CDR3 protein: CASSLVGGLAGGPPFF

V gene: TRBV6-5
clone size: once
D gene: NA
J gene: TRBJ2-7
CDR3 DNA: TGTGCCAGCAGTTACTCGAGGGATATAGTTAACGAGCAGTACTTC
CDR3 protein: CASSYSRDIVNEQYF

V gene: TRBV6-5
clone size: NA
D gene: TRBD1
J gene: TRBJ1-2
CDR3 DNA: TGTGCCAGCAGTTACTCGAGGGACAGGAACTATGGCTACACCTTC
CDR3 protein: CASSYSRDRNYGYTF

V gene: TRBV27
clone size: NA
D gene: TRBD1
J gene: TRBJ2-3
CDR3 DNA: TGTGCCAGCAGTCCACAGGGGGGTGGCACAGATACGCAGTATTTT
CDR3 protein: CASSPQGGGTDTQYF

V gene: TRBV9
clone size: NA
D gene: NA
J gene: TRBJ1-5
CDR3 DNA: TGTGCCAGCAGCCCCGGGGGAGGGAGCAATCAGCCCCAGCATTTT
CDR3 protein: CASSPGGGSNQPQHF

V gene: TRBV10-3
clone size: NA
D gene: NA
J gene: TRBJ2-1
CDR3 DNA: TGTGCCATCAGTGAGGGGGGGTCTGAGCAGTTCTTC
CDR3 protein: CAISEGGSEQFF

V gene: TRBV7-2
clone size: NA
D gene: NA
J gene: TRBJ1-5
CDR3 DNA: TGTGCCAGCAGCCCAGAGGGCAATCAGCCCCAGCATTTT
CDR3 protein: CASSPEGNQPQHF

V gene: TRBV4-3
clone size: NA
D gene: NA
J gene: TRBJ2-2
CDR3 DNA: TGCGCCAGCAGCCAAGATAGACAGTCGTCCGGGGAGCTGTTTTTT
CDR3 protein: CASSQDRQSSGELFF

V gene: TRBV7-2
clone size: NA
D gene: NA
J gene: TRBJ1-4
CDR3 DNA: TGTGCCAGCAGCTTCAGGGGCACTAATGAAAAACTGTTTTTT
CDR3 protein: CASSFRGTNEKLFF

V gene: TRBV4-1
clone size: NA
D gene: NA
J gene: TRBJ1-1
CDR3 DNA: TGCGCCAGCAGCCAGTTTGGGTGGTGGTTCGGAGGCGACACTGAAGCTTTCTTT
CDR3 protein: CASSQFGWWFGGDTEAFF

V gene: TRBV7-2
clone size: NA
D gene: NA
J gene: TRBJ2-3
CDR3 DNA: TGTGCCAGCAGCTTGGCTGTGGATACGCAGTATTTT
CDR3 protein: CASSLAVDTQYF

V gene: TRBV9
clone size: NA
D gene: TRBD2
J gene: TRBJ2-3
CDR3 DNA: TGTGCCAGCAGCGTTATTAGCGGGGGAGGAGATACGCAGTATTTT
CDR3 protein: CASSVISGGGDTQYF

V gene: TRBV25-1
clone size: NA
D gene: TRBD1
J gene: TRBJ2-7
CDR3 DNA: TGTGCCAGCAGTAGGCGCTGGACAGGAACCTACGAGCAGTACTTC
CDR3 protein: CASSRRWTGTYEQYF

V gene: TRBV28
clone size: NA
D gene: NA
J gene: TRBJ2-2
CDR3 DNA: TGTGCCAGCAGTTCCCCAAACACCGGGGAGCTGTTTTTT
CDR3 protein: CASSSPNTGELFF

V gene: TRBV27
clone size: NA
D gene: NA
J gene: TRBJ2-5
CDR3 DNA: TGTGCCAGCAGGGACAGAAGCCAAGAGACCCAGTACTTC
CDR3 protein: CASRDRSQETQYF

V gene: TRBV4-3
clone size: NA
D gene: TRBD1
J gene: TRBJ2-2
CDR3 DNA: TGCGCCAGCAGCCGAGTCTCCGGGACAGGGCGAACCGGGGAGCTGTTTTTT
CDR3 protein: CASSRVSGTGRTGELFF

V gene: TRBV6-5
clone size: NA
D gene: NA
J gene: TRBJ1-2
CDR3 DNA: TGTGCCAGCAGTTACAGCGGAAGATACTATGGCTACACCTTC
CDR3 protein: CASSYSGRYYGYTF

V gene: TRBV7-3
clone size: NA
D gene: NA
J gene: TRBJ2-1
CDR3 DNA: TGTGCCAGCAGCTCCGGTACTAGGAACGGGCACAATGAGCAGTTCTTC
CDR3 protein: CASSSGTRNGHNEQFF

V gene: TRBV30
clone size: NA
D gene: NA
J gene: TRBJ1-1
CDR3 DNA: TGTGCCTGGAGCCTAGGATCAGGGGACACTGAAGCTTTCTTT
CDR3 protein: CAWSLGSGDTEAFF

V gene: TRBV18
clone size: once
D gene: TRBD2
J gene: TRBJ2-1
CDR3 DNA: TGTGCCAGCTCACCACCTAGCGGGAGGTACAATGAGCAGTTCTTC
CDR3 protein: CASSPPSGRYNEQFF

V gene: TRBV9
clone size: NA
D gene: NA
J gene: TRBJ1-4
CDR3 DNA: TGTGCCAGCAGCGTAGCGGGGGGGCTGGATGAAAAACTGTTTTTT
CDR3 protein: CASSVAGGLDEKLFF

V gene: TRBV9
clone size: NA
D gene: NA
J gene: TRBJ1-1
CDR3 DNA: TGTGCCAGCAGCGTCGAGGGAGGGTACACTGAAGCTTTCTTT
CDR3 protein: CASSVEGGYTEAFF

V gene: TRBV6-1
clone size: NA
D gene: TRBD1
J gene: TRBJ1-5
CDR3 DNA: TGTGCCAGCAGTGAAAGGGGACAGGGGGGTTTTCAGCCCCAGCATTTT
CDR3 protein: CASSERGQGGFQPQHF

V gene: TRBV20-1
clone size: NA
D gene: NA
J gene: TRBJ2-7
CDR3 DNA: TGCAGTGCTATCGGGGGCTACGAGCAGTACTTC
CDR3 protein: CSAIGGYEQYF

V gene: TRBV13
clone size: NA
D gene: TRBD2
J gene: TRBJ2-7
CDR3 DNA: TGTGCCAGCAGCCCCCGGGGGGGATTGGGGGAGCAGTACTTC
CDR3 protein: CASSPRGGLGEQYF

V gene: TRBV28
clone size: once
D gene: TRBD2
J gene: TRBJ2-7
CDR3 DNA: TGTGCCAGCACCCCTCTCACAGCGGGGAAAGGCGAGCAGTACTTC
CDR3 protein: CASTPLTAGKGEQYF

V gene: TRBV7-9
clone size: few
D gene: TRBD2
J gene: TRBJ2-3
CDR3 DNA: TGTGCCAGCAGCGCCCCAGCGGGGGAAAGCACAGATACGCAGTATTTT
CDR3 protein: CASSAPAGESTDTQYF

V gene: TRBV18
clone size: once
D gene: NA
J gene: TRBJ1-2
CDR3 DNA: TGTGCCAGCTCACCGCCTCAGGGTATCAACTATGGCTACACCTTC
CDR3 protein: CASSPPQGINYGYTF

V gene: TRBV19
clone size: few
D gene: NA
J gene: TRBJ1-1
CDR3 DNA: TGTGCCACCATTCACCAGGGGTGGATGACTGAAGCTTTCTTT
CDR3 protein: CATIHQGWMTEAFF

V gene: TRBV9
clone size: NA
D gene: NA
J gene: TRBJ2-7
CDR3 DNA: TGTGCCAGCAGCGCTTCCCACACCCCCTACGAGCAGTACTTC
CDR3 protein: CASSASHTPYEQYF

V gene: TRBV2
clone size: NA
D gene: NA
J gene: TRBJ1-5
CDR3 DNA: TGTGCCAGCAAGGAGGAGGGGCTTAGCAATCAGCCCCAGCATTTT
CDR3 protein: CASKEEGLSNQPQHF

V gene: TRBV4-2
clone size: NA
D gene: NA
J gene: TRBJ2-4
CDR3 DNA: TGTGCCAGCAGCCAAGGGGTTGGTACCACGCTCGGGGACATTCAGTACTTC
CDR3 protein: CASSQGVGTTLGDIQYF